This T cell receptor (beta chain) was retrieved from a study of glioma-infiltrating T cells after dendritic cell vaccination. TCRdb's table, derived via immunoSEQ multiplex PCR, lists solely in-frame clones and lacks some. This sample has approximately 50,000 clones, with 89% found just once. Trimming removed 4 bases at V and 5 bases at J, with 15 bases between. Germline V gene sequence: CDR1 SGDLS, CDR2 YYNGEE. The CDR3 runs 14 residues. Time point described: after dendritic cell vaccination, including at tumor progression/relapse. The chain links TRBV9 to TRBJ2-5; a possible D gene is TRBD1 (7 bases). The clonotype was recovered from a human donor with glioblastoma. The sequencing used blood, collected after dendritic cell vaccination. For the CDR3, the DNA is TGTGCCAGCAGCCCAGGGGGGAGAGGGGAGACCCAGTACTTC. Encoded protein: CASSPGGRGETQYF.